Listed here are 26 T cell receptor beta chains from one sample, sequenced in a study of radiotherapy plus CTLA-4 blockade in lung cancer. TCRdb keeps only in-frame clones here, not all; method: immunoSEQ multiplex PCR. The table shows some 90,000 clones, with roughly 86% occurring only once. The sample consisted of peripheral blood, taken from a patient treated with radiotherapy plus ipilimumab. These receptors originate from a human donor with non-small cell lung cancer who had a partial response to radiotherapy plus ipilimumab.

The CDR3 sequence: CASSEAGTSGEPQQYF. DNA for the CDR3: TGTGCCAGCAGTGAAGCGGGGACTAGCGGGGAACCGCAGCAGTACTTC. The chain recombines TRBV6-1 with TRBJ2-7, with 13 bases lining up with TRBD2. V shed 0 bases, J shed 8 bases, and the junction held 7 bases outside the gene matches. The germline gives CDR1 MNHNS, CDR2 SASEGT. This CDR3 is built from 16 residues.

This sequence joins TRBV23-1 and TRBJ2-7; D not certain. TRBV23-1 is filed as an ORF, its function uncertain. V shed 1 base and J shed 5 bases, with 3 bases lying between them. The length of the CDR3 is 11 residues. CDR3 coding DNA: TGCGCCAGCAGTCAATTCGACGAGCAGTACTTC. As protein: CASSQFDEQYF.

The chain employs TRBV18 and TRBJ1-1, with a possible D match to TRBD1 (5 bases). The CDR3 runs 13 residues. The V gene's germline CDR1 is KGHSH and CDR2 LQKENI. V gave up 0 bases and J gave up 7 bases, with 9 bases separating them. Here the CDR3 DNA reads TGTGCCAGCTCACCACCGGGGCGGAATGAAGCTTTCTTT. Protein sequence: CASSPPGRNEAFF.

The chain recombines TRBV30 with TRBJ1-4, with D tentatively TRBD1 (5 bases). Germline-derived CDR1 and CDR2 are GTSNPN and SVGIG (reference sequence). CDR3 length: 15 amino acids. The germline V and J ends were trimmed by 1 base and 0 bases, with 9 bases remaining between them. This CDR3 reads CAWSGGPATNEKLFF. The CDR3 region has the DNA TGTGCCTGGAGTGGGGGCCCAGCAACTAATGAAAAACTGTTTTTT.

This sequence joins TRBV30 and TRBJ2-2; D might be TRBD2 (5 bases). The CDR3 spans 15 residues. Trimming pared 2 bases from V and 3 bases from J, leaving 13 bases between. CDR1 and CDR2 from the germline V gene are GTSNPN and SVGIG (reference sequence). This CDR3 reads CAWSRGQRHTGELFF. The CDR3 DNA is TGTGCCTGGAGTCGAGGGCAGAGGCACACCGGGGAGCTGTTTTTT.

The chain couples TRBV28 to TRBJ1-2; D possibly corresponds to TRBD1 (6 bases). V lost 4 bases, J lost 4 bases, and 16 bases lay in between. Per germline, CDR1 MDHEN and CDR2 SYDVKM. The CDR3 is 15 residues long. As DNA, the CDR3 is TGTGCCAGCAGTTCTCCCCGAACAGGGCGCTATGGCTACACCTTC. It specifies CASSSPRTGRYGYTF.

The genes are TRBV28 and TRBJ2-3; 11 bases fit TRBD2. V lost 10 bases, J lost 2 bases, and 11 bases stayed unmatched. The CDR3 spans 16 residues. Germline values: CDR1 MDHEN, CDR2 SYDVKM. CDR3 sequence: CATQGLAGGLTDTQYF. The DNA for the CDR3 is TGTGCCACCCAGGGTCTAGCGGGAGGCCTCACAGATACGCAGTATTTT.

The chain recombines TRBV28 with TRBJ2-7; 7 bases are a match to TRBD1. The CDR3 has 14 amino acids. Looked up from germline, CDR1 is MDHEN and CDR2 is SYDVKM. The trim removed 5 bases at V and 0 bases at J, leaving 4 bases unmatched. CDR3 in amino acids: CASSDRTGSYEQYV. The CDR3 DNA reads TGTGCCAGCAGTGATCGGACAGGCTCCTACGAGCAGTACGTC.

With regard to this clone: The junction departs from the called germline gene at one end, perhaps through a read error. V and J are TRBV28 and TRBJ1-2; D gene uncertain. This CDR3 has 12 amino acids. Per germline, CDR1 MDHEN and CDR2 SYDVKM. The CDR3 DNA sequence: TGTGCCAGCAGCACCGCGGACTATGGCCACACCTTC. Its protein is CASSTADYGHTF.

The CDR3, as DNA: TGTGCCAGCAGTTCCGGGACAGGGGGGGCAGATACGCAGTATTTT. Protein: CASSSGTGGADTQYF. The chain joins TRBV28 to TRBJ2-3, with 11 bases fitting TRBD1. V shed 4 bases, J shed 4 bases, and the junction held 4 bases outside the gene matches. The germline gives CDR1 MDHEN, CDR2 SYDVKM. The CDR3 is 15 residues long.

This clone was observed once. CDR3 amino acids: CASSMTAVGGRQEQYF. CDR3 coding DNA: TGTGCCAGTAGTATGACGGCAGTTGGCGGGCGTCAGGAGCAGTACTTC. The chain couples TRBV19 to TRBJ2-7; maybe TRBD2 (5 bases). Trimming cost V 3 bases and J 7 bases, with 22 bases left between them. CDR1 is LNHDA, CDR2 SQIVND, per germline (reference sequence). This CDR3 contains 16 residues. The full variable domain, rest sourced from reference TRBV19 and TRBJ2-7, is DGGITQSPKYLFRKEGQNVTLSCEQNLNHDAMYWYRQDPGQGLRLIYYSQIVNDFQKGDIAEGYSVSREKKESFPLTVTSAQKNPTAFYLCASSMTAVGGRQEQYFGPGTRLTVT.

There are a few counts of this clone. Additional DNA sequences in this sample encode the identical CDR3. The V call is TRBV30, the J call TRBJ2-7, with a possible D match to TRBD1 (5 bases). Germline V gives CDR1 GTSNPN, CDR2 SVGIG (reference sequence). This CDR3 has 13 residues. Trimming pared 2 bases from V and 2 bases from J, leaving 10 bases between. Here the CDR3 DNA reads TGTGCCTGGAGTAAGGACATGGCCTACGAGCAGTACTTC. Translated: CAWSKDMAYEQYF.

The chain carries TRBV27 and TRBJ2-5; the match to TRBD1 covers 7 bases. The CDR3 is made up of 16 amino acids. Unmatched junction bases numbered 14, after V lost 5 bases and J lost 5 bases. Germline V gives CDR1 MNHEY, CDR2 SMNVEV (reference sequence). CDR3 DNA: TGTGCCAGCAGTGACAGGGCAATTATAGGGTGGGAGACCCAGTACTTC. Residues: CASSDRAIIGWETQYF.

This clone was detected a few times. The rearrangement joins TRBV6-4 to TRBJ2-1; 11 bases are shared with TRBD2. Germline V gene lookup returns CDR1 MRHNA and CDR2 SNTAGT. The CDR3 totals 16 residues. The J segment lost 4 bases and the V segment lost 3 bases, leaving 5 bases of the junction unmatched. The CDR3 DNA reads as TGTGCCAGCAGTGAAACCGGGACTAGCGGATACAATGAGCAGTTCTTC. Protein: CASSETGTSGYNEQFF.

The chain links TRBV6-1 to TRBJ2-7, with D possibly matching TRBD2 (5 bases). The V gene's germline CDR1 is MNHNS and CDR2 SASEGT. CDR3 length equals 14 residues. V lost 6 bases to trimming and J lost 0 bases, with 12 bases between them. CDR3 DNA: TGTGCCAGCAGCGAACGAAGCGGCTCCTACGAGCAGTACTTC. Residues: CASSERSGSYEQYF.

The chain couples TRBV9 to TRBJ2-5, with D possibly TRBD2 on 6 matching bases. The germline gives CDR1 SGDLS, CDR2 YYNGEE. V lost 0 bases and J lost 5, with 11 bases in between. This CDR3 contains 14 residues. The CDR3 DNA is TGTGCCAGCAGCGTAGTCGGGGGTCTGGAGACCCAGTACTTC. This translates into CASSVVGGLETQYF.

The chain joins TRBV20-1 to TRBJ2-7, with D possibly matching TRBD1 (7 bases). The CDR3 is 11 residues long. The V gene's germline CDR1 is DFQATT and CDR2 SNEGSKA (reference sequence). The CDR3 DNA follows: TGCGCGGGACAGTCTAACTACGAGCAGTACGTC. It yields the protein CAGQSNYEQYV.

This clone was seen a handful of times. This chain uses TRBV19 with TRBJ2-5, with TRBD1 matching 8 bases. V was pared by 4 bases and J by 5 bases, with 9 bases of the junction left unmatched. The CDR3 runs 15 residues. Germline loops: CDR1 LNHDA, CDR2 SQIVND (reference sequence). The DNA of the CDR3 is TGTGCCAGTAGTACCGGACAGGGCGTGAGGGAGACCCAGTACTTC. Protein sequence: CASSTGQGVRETQYF.

V and J are TRBV28 and TRBJ1-2, with a tentative D call TRBD1 (5 bases). Looked up from germline, CDR1 is MDHEN and CDR2 is SYDVKM. The CDR3 is 13 residues long. V lost 2 bases to trimming and J lost 10 bases, with 14 bases between them. CDR3 nucleotide sequence: TGTGCCAGCAGTTTAGGGGCCCCGGGAGTCTACACCTTC. Translation: CASSLGAPGVYTF.

The rearrangement uses TRBV30 and TRBJ2-7; no reliable D call. The V gene's germline CDR1 is GTSNPN and CDR2 SVGIG (reference sequence). With 0 bases removed from V and 7 bases from J, the gap between germline ends came to 7 bases. This CDR3 comprises 11 residues. The CDR3 DNA follows: TGTGCCTGGAGTGTTGAGAGTGAGCAGTACTTC. Translated: CAWSVESEQYF. Full variable domain (missing parts from reference TRBV30 and TRBJ2-7): SQTIHQWPATLVQPVGSPLSLECTVEGTSNPNLYWYRQAAGRGLQLLFYSVGIGQISSEVPQNLSASRPQDRQFILSSKKLLLSDSGFYLCAWSVESEQYFGPGTRLTVT.

The chain employs TRBV19 and TRBJ1-1; 7 nucleotides line up with TRBD1. V lost 8 bases and J lost 2; bases outside the gene matches: 11. The CDR3 runs to 15 residues. CDR1 is LNHDA, CDR2 SQIVND, per germline (reference sequence). The CDR3 spells CASRQGRITNTEAFF. The DNA of the CDR3 is TGTGCCAGTCGACAGGGACGGATCACCAACACTGAAGCTTTCTTT.

The V gene is TRBV7-6, the J gene TRBJ1-4; perhaps TRBD1 as D (5 bases). The CDR3 covers 16 residues. Germline CDR1 and CDR2: SGHVS and FNYEAQ. Trimming took 5 bases from V and 5 from J, leaving 18 bases between them. The CDR3 DNA reads as TGTGCCAGCAGCCCCAGGGCAGATCTTTCGAATGAAAAACTGTTTTTT. Translating gives CASSPRADLSNEKLFF.

This clone was recorded only once. The chain is built from TRBV6-4 and TRBJ2-3, with 10 bases identical to TRBD1. The junction had 2 bases not matched to a gene; V was cut back by 4 bases and J by 1 base. The CDR3 is 15 residues long. Germline loops: CDR1 MRHNA, CDR2 SNTAGT. CDR3 amino acids: CASSAGTGGTDTQYF. In DNA form, the CDR3 reads TGTGCCAGCAGTGCCGGGACAGGGGGCACAGATACGCAGTATTTT.

This clone was seen only a few times. The genes are TRBV7-8 and TRBJ1-6; the D gene is possibly TRBD1 (5 bases). Germline assignment: CDR1 SGHVS and CDR2 FQNEAQ. The CDR3 has 16 amino acids. The V gene lost 1 base and the J gene lost 6 bases, with 13 bases spanning the gap. The CDR3 nucleotides read TGTGCCAGCAGCTTAGAGTCGGGACTGATTAATTCACCCCTCCACTTT. Amino acid sequence: CASSLESGLINSPLHF.

The chain is built from TRBV10-3 and TRBJ1-2; TRBD1 matches 12 bases. The length of the CDR3 is 15 residues. V was clipped by 4 bases and J by 2 bases; unmatched bases: 2. Germline CDR1 reads ENHRY; CDR2 reads SYGVKD. The DNA for the CDR3 is TGTGCCATCAGTGTAGGGACAGGGGGCAACTATGGCTACACCTTC. Its translation is CAISVGTGGNYGYTF.

In nucleotides, the CDR3 is TGTGCCAGCAGTTATGAGGGAGGCCGGTACAATGAGCAGTTCTTC. Amino acids: CASSYEGGRYNEQFF. The chain is built from TRBV6-5 and TRBJ2-1; a possible D gene is TRBD2 (6 bases). V lost 3 bases and J 4 bases, leaving 13 bases between the germline ends. The CDR3 is 15 amino acids. From germline, CDR1 is MNHEY and CDR2 SVGAGI.